This T cell receptor beta chain was sequenced in a study of neurological immune-mediated disorders. The authors produced cDNA by 5'RACE using 10-nucleotide random UMIs. TCRdb analysed the 5' RACE reads with MiXCR anew, one entry per CDR3 protein. Found here are about 52,000 distinct CDR3 sequences, roughly 3.5% of them singletons; the top ten hold roughly 1.7%. Regarding the study as a whole: None of the CDR3 amino acid sequences of expanded clones recurred across subjects, suggesting private repertoires in all groups. Falling below healthy controls, multiple sclerosis showed the least TCR clonal expansion, while HTLV-1-associated myelopathy showed the most.

The V end was cut by 4 bases, the J end by 3 bases, with 13 bases between. From germline, CDR1 is SGHRS and CDR2 YFSETQ. The length of the CDR3 is 15 residues. This clonotype was picked up many times. Its antigen is undetermined. The specimen was PBMCs. The sequence was collected from a man younger than 40 with multiple sclerosis. The chain uses TRBV5-1 and TRBJ1-4; D not certain. CDR3 region: CASSLPGLSNEKLFF. The CDR3 DNA reads as TGCGCCAGCAGCCTTCCCGGGCTATCTAATGAAAAACTGTTTTTT.